This note documents a single T cell receptor beta chain sequence. Its cognate antigen is unknown. The junction and the germline gene differ at one end; a read error may be behind it. The protocol was immunoSEQ multiplex PCR, while the TCRdb copy is restricted to in-frame clones and leaves out a portion. The sample has roughly 32,000 clones, approximately 95% seen once. This sample is drawn from a study of lymphopenia after photon versus proton radiotherapy. Findings and caveats of the study: Survival link was tested only in deceased patients; proton benefit remains a possibility.

The CDR3 length is 15 residues. Germline loops: CDR1 SNHLY, CDR2 FYNNEI. The rearrangement joins TRBV2 to TRBJ2-7, with D possibly TRBD2 on 7 matching bases. The source is a woman in her forties or fifties with cholangiocarcinoma. The sample in question was peripheral blood, obtained from a patient treated with photon-based radiotherapy. The CDR3 DNA reads as TGTGCCAGCAGTGCGCCTACAGGGAACGAGGGACTATTGAACTTC. Encoded protein: CASSAPTGNEGLLNF. Based on the CDR3 plus reference TRBV2 and TRBJ2-7, the full variable domain is EPEVTQTPSHQVTQMGQEVILRCVPISNHLYFYWYRQILGQKVEFLVSFYNNEISEKSEIFDDQFSVERPDGSNFTLKIRSTKLEDSAMYFCASSAPTGNEGLLNFGPGTRLTVT.